This T cell receptor (beta chain) emerged from a study of blood T cell repertoires in COVID-19. Study overall: Material from acute and convalescent COVID-19 was sourced from the United States, Italy and Spain. Sources were T cells, B-cell-depleted T cells, or PBMCs; the material itself was cDNA or gDNA.

In the original processing: From reference gene primer amplification, estimates of nucleated cell counts were derived. Data came from immunoSEQ multiplex PCR; TCRdb stores just in-frame clones and leaves some out. That table furnishes V, J and clone size, whereas the DNA furnished D and trimming. The repertoire includes approximately 150,000 clones, approximately 83% of them detected once, and roughly 13% sits in the top ten. The CDR3 length is 15 residues. Germline CDR1 is WSHSY and CDR2 is SAAADI. Trimming removed 6 bases at V and 0 bases at J, with 13 bases between. This clone was detected ten times or more.

This chain connects TRBV10-2 to TRBJ2-3; D gene ambiguous. Sequenced material: peripheral blood. The TCR originated in a man aged 65 to 85 who had recovered from COVID-19. The CDR3 DNA is TGCGCCAGCAGCCCCGGGTTGTCTAGCACAGATACGCAGTATTTT. Encoded protein: CASSPGLSSTDTQYF.